This T cell receptor (beta chain) originates from a study of CD8+ T cells in alopecia areata. Across the whole study: Tofacitinib was given for 6 to 18 months, then stopped for 6 months. Study observations and caveats: Compared with normal scalp, lesional scalp had higher clonality and more expanded CD8+ clones.

Investigators isolated RNA and reverse transcribed it into cDNA to act as the sequencing template. The assay was immunoSEQ multiplex PCR, and TCRdb's table has in-frame clones only and misses some. The data show hundreds of thousands of clones, with about 60% seen just once and over 0.4% held by the top ten. Comments on this clone: Its antigen is currently unknown.

Alopecia areata patients had lesional scalp punch biopsies and peripheral blood taken from them. PBMCs were stained for CD3, CD4 and CD8, and CD4+ and CD8+ T cells were sorted. This receptor was identified in a human donor with alopecia areata. The source material was CD4+ T cells sorted from blood, sampled at week 0.

CDR3 DNA: TGTGCCAGCAGTAGAAGCTCAGGGCTGAAGACCCAGTACTTC. Its protein product is CASSRSSGLKTQYF. V gene TRBV7-2 combines with J gene TRBJ2-5; D may be TRBD1 (5 bases). This CDR3 is built from 14 residues. Germline CDR1 is SGHTA and CDR2 is FQGNSA. The V end was cut by 6 bases, the J end by 6 bases, with 17 bases between. The entire variable domain, with the rest obtained from reference TRBV7-2 and TRBJ2-5, is as follows: GAGVSQSPSNKVTEKGKDVELRCDPISGHTALYWYRQSLGQGLEFLIYFQGNSAPDKSGLPSDRFSAERTGGSVSTLTIQRTQQEDSAVYLCASSRSSGLKTQYFGPGTRLLVL.